Listed below are T cell receptor beta chains from one sample, sequenced in a study of blood T cell repertoires in COVID-19. Repertoires were generated with immunoSEQ multiplex PCR, while TCRdb's copy carries only in-frame clones and drops some. Counted here are about 100,000 clones, approximately 86% occurring once; the ten biggest clones make up roughly 12%. The sample taken for sequencing was peripheral blood. These receptors all stem from a man in his fifties with active or convalescent COVID-19. The CDR3 runs from the conserved cysteine through the conserved F or W. Clone size is shown for a subset of rows, as once, few, many or a class of expanded clone.

clone size	V gene	J gene	CDR3 protein
-	TRBV29-1	TRBJ2-5	CSVQGAQETQYF
-	TRBV19	TRBJ1-3	CASSVTGAGWGNTIYF
-	TRBV7-3	TRBJ2-1	CASSFGDEQFF
-	TRBV7-8	TRBJ2-1	CASSLGVANNEQFF
-	TRBV5-4	TRBJ2-6	CASSPSGGAGANVLTF
few	TRBV19	TRBJ1-1	CASSIAGTGGNEAFF
-	TRBV5-4	TRBJ1-4	CASSRGTDEKLFF
-	TRBV5-4	TRBJ2-5	CASSLPGRGGETQYF
-	TRBV19	TRBJ2-1	CASSIRSGGSSGNEQFF
-	TRBV20-1	TRBJ2-1	CSAGGVNEQFF
once	TRBV25-1	TRBJ1-1	CASSPGLNTEAFF
-	TRBV24-1	TRBJ2-1	CATSDPGLAGSRYNEQFF
-	TRBV27	TRBJ2-5	CASGRDPIGKTQYF
-	TRBV5-4	TRBJ1-4	CASSSERGEKLFF
-	TRBV24-1	TRBJ1-2	CATSDSVQGLGGYTF
-	TRBV19	TRBJ2-3	CASSIAAARRERTYTQYF
-	TRBV6-5	TRBJ2-7	CASSLTGGVSEQYF
once	TRBV27	TRBJ1-1	CASSPRQGNTEAFF
-	TRBV9	TRBJ1-1	CASSVDGSLNTEAFF
-	TRBV12-3/TRBV12-4	TRBJ2-5	CASRGLAGETQYF